The 28 T cell receptor beta chains below come from one sample, sequenced in a study of shared clonotypes between healthy human individuals. Sequencing was performed with immunoSEQ multiplex PCR; in TCRdb, only in-frame clones are kept and a portion is missing. The sample includes hundreds of thousands of clones, roughly 79% of them seen just once. The sequencing sample was made of PBMCs. These receptors were collected from a woman in her forties in good health. Some clones in this sample may be carry-over from other donors' samples.

V and J are TRBV5-6 and TRBJ2-5; D gene uncertain. The J call may not be correct, given that the DNA end is closer to TRBJ2-7. Germline V CDR1 and CDR2: SGHDT, YYEEEE. The length of the CDR3 is 14 residues. The CDR3: CASSLAHIFNEQYF. DNA of the CDR3: TGTGCCAGCAGCTTGGCGCACATCTTTAACGAGCAGTACTTC.

The chain carries TRBV7-2 and TRBJ2-7; TRBD1 matches at 9 bases. This CDR3 spans 18 amino acids. CDR1 SGHTA and CDR2 FQGNSA come from the germline V gene. Trimming removed 4 bases from V and 3 bases from J; junction bases left unmatched: 16. CDR3 coding DNA: TGTGCCAGCAGCTACACACCGGGACAGGGTTTGACAGACTACGAGCAGTACTTC. This codes for CASSYTPGQGLTDYEQYF.

The chain employs TRBV2 and TRBJ1-4; a possible D gene is TRBD1 (5 bases). Germline CDR1 reads SNHLY; CDR2 reads FYNNEI. Trimming took 7 bases from V and 0 from J, leaving 9 bases between them. The CDR3 is 14 amino acids. CDR3 DNA sequence: TGTGCCAGCACCCAAGGGGCAACTAATGAAAAACTGTTTTTT. Amino acid sequence: CASTQGATNEKLFF.

The V gene is TRBV28, the J gene TRBJ2-1; weak D call: TRBD2 (5 bases). The V gene's germline CDR1 is MDHEN and CDR2 SYDVKM. V lost 2 bases, J lost 4 bases, and 6 bases lay in between. The CDR3 length is 13 residues. The CDR3 DNA reads TGTGCCAGCAGTTTAACTAGGTACAATGAGCAGTTCTTC. It is translated as CASSLTRYNEQFF.

The chain employs TRBV9 and TRBJ2-1, with D perhaps matching TRBD1 (7 bases). This CDR3 region has 15 residues. V was cut by 2 bases and J by 9 bases, with 18 bases left in between. Germline CDR1 SGDLS, CDR2 YYNGEE. CDR3 loop: CASSVSTGMEGEQFF. CDR3 nucleotides: TGTGCCAGCAGCGTCTCGACAGGGATGGAGGGTGAGCAGTTCTTC.

The CDR3 spells CAISEIQETQYF. The DNA of the CDR3 is TGTGCCATCAGTGAAATCCAAGAGACCCAGTACTTC. This chain joins TRBV10-3 and TRBJ2-5, with D hard to call. The CDR3 is 12 residues long. CDR1 and CDR2 (germline): ENHRY, SYGVKD. V was pared by 3 bases and J by 1 base, with 3 bases between.

This clone was detected only once. Written as DNA, the CDR3 is TGTGCCAGCAGCTTATTAGGGTTAGAAGATACGCAGTATTTT. Encoded protein: CASSLLGLEDTQYF. The J gene is TRBJ2-3, the V gene TRBV7-3; D remains ambiguous. Trimming removed 2 bases at V and 5 bases at J, with 11 bases between. The CDR3 spans 14 residues. Germline lookup yields CDR1 SGHTA and CDR2 FQGTGA.

V and J are TRBV18 and TRBJ2-7; D is undetermined. Trimming took 5 bases from V and 3 from J, leaving 11 bases between them. Looked up from germline, CDR1 is KGHSH and CDR2 is LQKENI. The CDR3 contains 13 residues. The CDR3 here is CASSGSRHYEQYF. CDR3 DNA sequence: TGTGCCAGCTCAGGGTCCCGCCACTACGAGCAGTACTTC.

This clone was seen only once. This sequence joins TRBV18 and TRBJ2-5; tentative D call: TRBD1 (6 bases). Trimming took off 4 bases at V and 2 bases at J, with 14 bases between the two ends. Germline V gene lookup returns CDR1 KGHSH and CDR2 LQKENI. The CDR3 runs 15 residues. This chain's CDR3 is CASSQLQGMQETQYF. CDR3 coding DNA: TGTGCCAGCTCACAACTACAGGGCATGCAAGAGACCCAGTACTTC. Full variable domain (rest looked up from reference TRBV18 and TRBJ2-5): NAGVMQNPRHLVRRRGQEARLRCSPMKGHSHVYWYRQLPEEGLKFMVYLQKENIIDESGMPKERFSAEFPKEGPSILRIQQVVRGDSAAYFCASSQLQGMQETQYFGPGTRLLVL.

This sequence joins TRBV18 and TRBJ2-4; D might be TRBD2 (5 bases). Germline V gene sequence: CDR1 KGHSH, CDR2 LQKENI. V shed 0 bases and J shed 0 bases, with 15 bases lying between them. The CDR3 loop spans 18 amino acids. This CDR3 is CASSPPILERIAKNIQYF. In nucleotides, the CDR3 is TGTGCCAGCTCACCACCAATCCTCGAGCGGATAGCCAAAAACATTCAGTACTTC.

This chain uses TRBV10-3 with TRBJ2-7; D is perhaps TRBD1 or TRBD2 (5 bases each). This CDR3 is built from 14 residues. The germline gives CDR1 ENHRY, CDR2 SYGVKD. V was clipped by 7 bases and J by 1 base, with 14 bases between them. As DNA, the CDR3 is TGTGCCATCAACCCGACGGGACCATCCTACGAGCAGTACTTC. Its translation is CAINPTGPSYEQYF.

Notes on this clone: Other DNA sequences in this sample translate to the same CDR3. The rearrangement links TRBV11-3 to TRBJ2-1; 13 bases are shared with TRBD2. V lost 2 bases and J lost 6; bases outside the gene matches: 1. The CDR3 is made up of 15 amino acids. Germline-derived CDR1 and CDR2 are SGHNT and YENEEA. The CDR3 DNA reads TGTGCCAGCAGCTTAACTAGCGGGAGGGGCAATGAGCAGTTCTTC. It yields the protein CASSLTSGRGNEQFF. Combining the CDR3 with reference TRBV11-3 and TRBJ2-1 gives the whole variable domain EAGVVQSPRYKIIEKKQPVAFWCNPISGHNTLYWYLQNLGQGPELLIRYENEEAVDDSQLPKDRFSAERLKGVDSTLKIQPAELGDSAVYLCASSLTSGRGNEQFFGPGTRLTVL.

The chain has TRBV28 and TRBJ2-5; 11 bases are shared with TRBD2. CDR1 is MDHEN, CDR2 SYDVKM, per germline. This CDR3 has 18 residues. After removal of 5 bases from V and 2 bases from J, the junction contained 13 bases not matched to a gene. The CDR3 sequence: CASSPRPTSGSYQETQYF. The CDR3 nucleotides read TGTGCCAGCAGTCCAAGACCTACTAGCGGGAGTTATCAAGAGACCCAGTACTTC.

Of note for this clone: With only one base between it and a far larger clone, this is likely a read error. V is TRBV30 and J is TRBJ2-3, with D maybe TRBD1 (5 bases). Germline CDR1 is GTSNPN and CDR2 is SVGIG (reference sequence). There are 12 residues in the CDR3. CDR3 residues: CAWSTATGTQYF. The CDR3, as DNA: TGTGCCTGGAGTACGGCCACAGGTACGCAGTATTTT.

The rearrangement links TRBV18 to TRBJ1-1, with 8 bases fitting TRBD1. CDR3 length: 14 residues. The V gene's germline CDR1 is KGHSH and CDR2 LQKENI. V dropped 6 bases and J dropped 5; count of bases not matched to a gene: 8. This CDR3 reads CASSGQGAKTEAFF. CDR3 coding DNA: TGTGCCAGCTCCGGCCAGGGGGCGAAGACTGAAGCTTTCTTT.

The V and J genes are TRBV5-1 and TRBJ2-3; 7 bases match TRBD2. CDR1 and CDR2 (germline): SGHRS, YFSETQ. The V segment lost 4 bases and the J segment 1 base; nucleotides outside the gene matches: 15. CDR3 length equals 18 residues. DNA for the CDR3: TGCGCCAGCAGCCTCCAGGGAACTAGCGTCGGAGGCACAGATACGCAGTATTTT. Amino acids: CASSLQGTSVGGTDTQYF.

CDR3 sequence (DNA): TGTGCCAGCAGTTTAACAGGTGGAGAGACCCAGTACTTC. Translation: CASSLTGGETQYF. The V gene is TRBV28, the J gene TRBJ2-5; D may be TRBD1 (5 bases). Germline V gene sequence: CDR1 MDHEN, CDR2 SYDVKM. The CDR3 totals 13 residues. V lost 2 bases and J lost 4, with 8 bases in between.

The chain joins TRBV7-9 to TRBJ1-5; 10 bases line up with TRBD1. Trimming cost V 5 bases and J 9 bases; bases outside gene matches: 10. The CDR3 runs to 15 residues. Germline V gives CDR1 SEHNR, CDR2 FQNEAQ (reference sequence). CDR3 sequence (DNA): TGTGCCAGCAGCCCCGGGACAGGGGACTCCGCGCCCCAGCATTTT. Translating gives CASSPGTGDSAPQHF.

This clone has just one count. V usage is TRBV5-4 and J usage is TRBJ2-3; D is ambiguous. Germline values: CDR1 SGHNT, CDR2 YYREEE (reference sequence). Trimming removed 4 bases at V and 0 bases at J, with 21 bases between. The CDR3 extends over 18 amino acids. CDR3 protein: CASSPTTSYWSSTDTQYF. CDR3 DNA sequence: TGTGCCAGCAGCCCTACAACCTCATACTGGAGTAGCACAGATACGCAGTATTTT.

In this sample, this clone turned up many times. The genes are TRBV5-6 and TRBJ1-1, with 10 bases identical to TRBD1. V shed 4 bases, J shed 2 bases, and the junction held 5 bases outside the gene matches. The V gene's germline CDR1 is SGHDT and CDR2 YYEEEE. This CDR3 spans 15 amino acids. This CDR3 is CASSAATGGNTEAFF. The CDR3, as DNA: TGTGCCAGCAGCGCCGCGACAGGGGGCAACACTGAAGCTTTCTTT. The whole variable domain, filled in from reference TRBV5-6 and TRBJ1-1, reads DAGVTQSPTHLIKTRGQQVTLRCSPKSGHDTVSWYQQALGQGPQFIFQYYEEEERQRGNFPDRFSGHQFPNYSSELNVNALLLGDSALYLCASSAATGGNTEAFFGQGTRLTVV.

Notes on this clone: This CDR3 is also generated by other DNA sequences in the sample. CDR3 coding DNA: TGTGCCTGGGGCGTCCAAGAGACCCAGTACTTC. It translates to CAWGVQETQYF. The V call is TRBV30, the J call TRBJ2-5; D unclear. V lost 5 bases and J 1 base, leaving 5 bases between the germline ends. The CDR3 has 11 amino acids. CDR1 GTSNPN and CDR2 SVGIG come from the germline V gene (reference sequence).

In regard to this clone: A read error may produce the germline difference seen at one junction end. The genes are TRBV29-1 and TRBJ2-7; D may be TRBD1 (6 bases). This CDR3 region has 13 residues. CDR1 is SQVTM, CDR2 ANQGSEA, per germline. The DNA for the CDR3 is TGCAGCGTTGCAGGGGTCAGCTCCTACGAGCAGTACTTT. Protein product: CSVAGVSSYEQYF.

The chain employs TRBV7-9 and TRBJ1-1, with D maybe TRBD1 (6 bases). Germline V gene data show CDR1 as SEHNR and CDR2 as FQNEAQ (reference sequence). V shed 2 bases and J shed 10 bases, with 17 bases lying between them. The CDR3 is made up of 14 amino acids. The CDR3 sequence: CASSLSPERGGAFF. For the CDR3, the DNA is TGTGCCAGCAGCTTATCCCCTGAAAGGGGGGGAGCTTTCTTT.

The V gene is TRBV28, the J gene TRBJ2-1, with 10 nucleotides matching TRBD2. The germline V gene has CDR1 MDHEN and CDR2 SYDVKM. V lost 4 bases and J lost 4; bases outside the gene matches: 4. The CDR3 is 15 amino acids. In DNA, the CDR3 is TGTGCCAGCAGTTCTAGCGGGGGATCGTACAATGAGCAGTTCTTC. It encodes CASSSSGGSYNEQFF.

The sample holds one count of this clone. This chain links TRBV10-3 with TRBJ2-2; no clear D. V was shortened by 4 bases and J by 1 base, with 4 bases between the two germline ends. Per germline, CDR1 ENHRY and CDR2 SYGVKD. The CDR3 has 13 amino acids. The chain's CDR3 is CAISVGNTGELFF. In DNA form, the CDR3 reads TGTGCCATCAGTGTGGGGAACACCGGGGAGCTGTTTTTT.

The V gene is TRBV30, the J gene TRBJ2-1; 14 positions agree with TRBD2. This CDR3 comprises 15 residues. The J segment lost 10 bases and the V segment lost 2 bases, leaving 7 bases of the junction unmatched. Germline CDR1 is GTSNPN and CDR2 is SVGIG (reference sequence). This chain's CDR3 is CAWSKGLAGGLEQFF. In DNA, the CDR3 is TGTGCCTGGAGTAAAGGACTAGCGGGGGGCCTAGAGCAGTTCTTC.

This clone was counted a single time. The chain is built from TRBV15 and TRBJ1-3; D remains ambiguous. The germline V and J ends were trimmed by 0 bases and 0 bases, with 6 bases remaining between them. The CDR3 totals 15 residues. Looked up from germline, CDR1 is LNHNV and CDR2 is YYDKDF (reference sequence). CDR3 loop: CATSRDGASGNTIYF. The CDR3 DNA reads TGTGCCACCAGCAGAGATGGCGCCTCTGGAAACACCATATATTTT.

The chain has TRBV5-1 and TRBJ1-3, with D maybe TRBD1 (5 bases). V was clipped by 0 bases and J by 0 bases, with 13 bases between them. Germline V lookup: CDR1 SGHRS, CDR2 YFSETQ. The CDR3 has 17 amino acids. DNA of the CDR3: TGCGCCAGCAGCTTGGTCCAGGGACGGTTCTCTGGAAACACCATATATTTT. Protein sequence: CASSLVQGRFSGNTIYF.